Listed here is a single T cell receptor beta chain. The data were produced by immunoSEQ multiplex PCR, yet TCRdb's version contains in-frame clones alone and is incomplete. The profile covers 50,000 to 60,000 clones, with about nine tenths appearing a single time and around 0.25% taken by the ten largest. The data originate from a study of T cell changes during pregnancy in multiple sclerosis. This CDR3 has 15 residues. Trimming removed 0 bases at V and 0 bases at J, with 7 bases between. The V gene's germline CDR1 is SGHRS and CDR2 YFSETQ. Sequencing was performed on CD4+ T cells from peripheral blood mononuclear cells, taken in the second trimester of pregnancy. The chain employs TRBV5-1 and TRBJ2-1, with D possibly matching TRBD1 (5 bases). The sequence was obtained from a female donor with multiple sclerosis, enrolled in a pregnancy study. The CDR3 reads CASSLGQSSYNEQFF. DNA of the CDR3: TGCGCCAGCAGCTTGGGACAGTCCTCCTACAATGAGCAGTTCTTC.